This record looks at one TCR beta chain sequence and its context. Its cognate antigen is unknown. The entry originates in a study of T cell repertoires in aging, cancer and after chemotherapy. Regarding the study as a whole: Across the chemotherapy interval, each cancer cohort showed higher median generation probability, suggesting thymic rebound. In healthy donors, age-related TCR diversity loss mainly reflected lost richness. These repertoire data do not allow conclusions about immunological memory after chemotherapy.

Peripheral blood genomic DNA, not sorted cells or RNA, was the template. A mixed TRB-A/B primer pool amplified rearranged TRB by multiplex touch-down PCR. TCRdb used MiXCR to reprocess the multiplex PCR reads, holding one entry per CDR3 protein. The table has roughly 4,000 distinct CDR3 sequences, about two fifths seen once. Source material: blood. This TCR came from a human donor with a blood cancer.

The CDR3 here is CASSLVGTSCVLYQETQYF. CDR3 DNA sequence: TGTGCCAGCAGTTTGGTCGGGACTAGCTGTGTCCTGTACCAAGAGACCCAGTACTTC. The chain is built from TRBV12-3 or TRBV12-4 and TRBJ2-5; 9 bases map to TRBD2. The CDR3 is made up of 19 amino acids. The V segment lost 3 bases and the J segment 0 bases; nucleotides outside the gene matches: 14.